In this sample, the clone carrying this TCR beta chain turned up a few times. Measured with immunoSEQ multiplex PCR; TCRdb has only the in-frame clones, and not every one. This sample has approximately 400,000 clones, with roughly 87% found just once. This specimen belongs to a study of blood T cell repertoires in COVID-19. The CDR3 is 16 amino acids. V gave up 0 bases and J gave up 4 bases, with 16 bases separating them. This clonotype was obtained from a woman in her forties or fifties who had recovered from COVID-19. Sample: PBMCs or T cells enriched from blood (not recorded which). V and J are TRBV5-3 and TRBJ1-2; D might be TRBD1 (6 bases). TRBV5-3 is noted as an ORF with a role that remains uncertain. CDR3 amino acids: CARSLGGRTDSYGYTF. The CDR3 DNA is TGTGCCAGAAGCTTGGGTGGCCGGACAGATTCCTATGGCTACACCTTC.